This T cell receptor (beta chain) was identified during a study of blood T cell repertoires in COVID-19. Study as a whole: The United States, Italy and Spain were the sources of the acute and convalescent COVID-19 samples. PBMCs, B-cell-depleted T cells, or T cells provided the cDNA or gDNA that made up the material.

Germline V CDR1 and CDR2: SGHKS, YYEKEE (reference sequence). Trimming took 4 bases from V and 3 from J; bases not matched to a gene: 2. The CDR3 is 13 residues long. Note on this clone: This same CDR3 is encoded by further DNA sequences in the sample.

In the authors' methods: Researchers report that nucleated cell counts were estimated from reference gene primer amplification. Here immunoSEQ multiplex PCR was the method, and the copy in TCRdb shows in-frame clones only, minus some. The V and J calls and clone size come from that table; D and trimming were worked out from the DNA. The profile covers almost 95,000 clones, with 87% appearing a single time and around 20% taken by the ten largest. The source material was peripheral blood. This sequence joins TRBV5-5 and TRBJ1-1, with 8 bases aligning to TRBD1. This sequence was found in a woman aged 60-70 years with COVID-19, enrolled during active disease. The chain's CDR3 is CASSLQGDTEAFF. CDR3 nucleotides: TGTGCCAGCAGCCTACAGGGGGACACTGAAGCTTTCTTT.